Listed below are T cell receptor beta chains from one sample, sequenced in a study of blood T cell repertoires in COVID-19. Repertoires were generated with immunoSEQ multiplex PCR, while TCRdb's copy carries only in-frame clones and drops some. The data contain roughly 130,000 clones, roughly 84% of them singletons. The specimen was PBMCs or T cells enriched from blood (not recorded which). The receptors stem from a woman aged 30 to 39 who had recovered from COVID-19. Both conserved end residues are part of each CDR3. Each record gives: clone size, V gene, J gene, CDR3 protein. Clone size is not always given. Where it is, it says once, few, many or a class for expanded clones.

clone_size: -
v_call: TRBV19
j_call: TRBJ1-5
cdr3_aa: CASSVGRGANQPQHF

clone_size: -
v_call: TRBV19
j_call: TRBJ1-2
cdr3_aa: CASSISPPASTF

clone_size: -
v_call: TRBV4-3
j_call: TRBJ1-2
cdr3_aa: CASSQVGQGANYGYTF

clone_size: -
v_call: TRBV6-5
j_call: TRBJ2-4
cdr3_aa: CASSYSGLAGNIQYF

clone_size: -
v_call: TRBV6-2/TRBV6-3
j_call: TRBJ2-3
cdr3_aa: CASSYRQVPTDTQYF

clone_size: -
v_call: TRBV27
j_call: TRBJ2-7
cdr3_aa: CASSSLTGNGYEQYF

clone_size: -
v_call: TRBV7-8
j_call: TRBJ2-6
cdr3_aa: CASSLGVAGLSGANVLTF

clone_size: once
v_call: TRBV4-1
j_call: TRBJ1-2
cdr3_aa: CASSQAGTGFRSGYTF

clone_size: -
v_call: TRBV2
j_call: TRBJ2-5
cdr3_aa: CASKRAEQETQYF

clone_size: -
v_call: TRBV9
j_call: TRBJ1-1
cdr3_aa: CASSALGGRVTEAFF

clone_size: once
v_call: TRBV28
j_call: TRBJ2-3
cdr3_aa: CASSLGTGRTDTQYF

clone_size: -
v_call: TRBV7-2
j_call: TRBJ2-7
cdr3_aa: CASSFSGSEQYF

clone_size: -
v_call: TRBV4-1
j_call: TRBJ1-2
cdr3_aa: CASSQAAGQLYGYTF

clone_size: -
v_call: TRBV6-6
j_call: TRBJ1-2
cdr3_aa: CASRGDSLSEGYTF

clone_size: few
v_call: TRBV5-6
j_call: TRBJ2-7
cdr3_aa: CASSSTHGRGLEPYEQYF

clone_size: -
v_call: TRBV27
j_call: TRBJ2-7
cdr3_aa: CASSSAGTGGYEQYF

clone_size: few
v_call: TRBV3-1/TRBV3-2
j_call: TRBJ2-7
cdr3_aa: CASSLPAVDNEQYF

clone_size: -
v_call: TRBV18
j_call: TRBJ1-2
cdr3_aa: CASSKDRQNPKNYGYTF

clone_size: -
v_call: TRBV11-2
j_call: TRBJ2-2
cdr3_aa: CASSLVLAGAVGGELFF

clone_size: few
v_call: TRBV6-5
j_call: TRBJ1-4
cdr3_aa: CASSYWSNEKLFF

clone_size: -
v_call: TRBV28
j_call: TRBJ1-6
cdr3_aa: CASSLGPGQFSPLHF

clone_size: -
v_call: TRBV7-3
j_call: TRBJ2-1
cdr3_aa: CASSALTSGRANEQFF

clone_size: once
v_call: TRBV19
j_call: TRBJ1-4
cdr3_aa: CASSMRGSSTADGNEKLFF

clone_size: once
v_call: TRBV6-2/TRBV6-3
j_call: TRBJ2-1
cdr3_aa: CASSYATRSYNEQFF

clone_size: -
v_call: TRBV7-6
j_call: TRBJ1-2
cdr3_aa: CASSFRETNGYTF

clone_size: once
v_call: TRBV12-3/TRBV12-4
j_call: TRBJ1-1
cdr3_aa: CASSPRGLKAFF

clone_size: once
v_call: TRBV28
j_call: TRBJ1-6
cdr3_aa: CASTRVRDNSPLHF

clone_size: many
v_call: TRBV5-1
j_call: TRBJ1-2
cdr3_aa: CASSLSGYGYTF

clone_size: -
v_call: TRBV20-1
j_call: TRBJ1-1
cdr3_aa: CSASAGNTEAFF

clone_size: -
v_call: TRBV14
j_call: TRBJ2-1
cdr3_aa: CASSPLSRASGSYEQFF

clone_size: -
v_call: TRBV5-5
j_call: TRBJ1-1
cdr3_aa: CASSLQRLVRGTEAFF

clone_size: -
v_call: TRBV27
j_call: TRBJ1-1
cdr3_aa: CASSLSGNHGAFF

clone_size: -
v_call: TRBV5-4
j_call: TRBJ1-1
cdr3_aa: CASSPGNTEAFF

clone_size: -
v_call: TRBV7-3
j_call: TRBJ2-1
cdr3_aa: CASSFGGTGSYNEQFF

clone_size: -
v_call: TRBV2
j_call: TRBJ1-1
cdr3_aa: CASSLQGRDTEAFF

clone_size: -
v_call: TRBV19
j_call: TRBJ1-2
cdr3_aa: CASSDEGIANYGYTF

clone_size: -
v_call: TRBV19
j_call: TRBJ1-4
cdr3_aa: CASSKYGGGRNEKLFF

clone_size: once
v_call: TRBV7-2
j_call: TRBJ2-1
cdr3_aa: CASSSGGASYNEQFF

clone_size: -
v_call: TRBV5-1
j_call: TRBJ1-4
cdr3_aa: CASTTGGDEKLFF